This TCR beta chain was sequenced during a study of OX40 agonist ivuxolimab in advanced cancers. Per germline, CDR1 KGHSH and CDR2 LQKENI. With 4 bases removed from V and 4 bases from J, the gap between germline ends came to 13 bases. The CDR3 consists of 14 residues. Profiling relied on immunoSEQ multiplex PCR, and the TCRdb table lists in-frame clones only, not all of them. The sample has 90,000 to 150,000 clones, 80% to 90% seen once. The sequencing used CD4+ or CD8+ T cells sorted from blood, collected in a trial of the OX40 agonist ivuxolimab. V is TRBV18 and J is TRBJ1-2, with D perhaps matching TRBD1 (6 bases). The receptor was isolated from an adult with an advanced solid tumor such as melanoma, head and neck, liver or kidney cancer. CDR3 coding DNA: TGTGCCAGCTCACGGGGGGGCGAGATCTATGGCTACACCTTC. Amino acids: CASSRGGEIYGYTF.